The TCR beta chain described here comes from a study of cytomegalovirus exposure and HLA in healthy donors. General observations from the study: A later analysis found TCR association rates differed by HLA locus, highest for DRB1 and lowest for HLA-C. An assumption of roughly uniform sequencing depth across donors underlay the presence/absence analyses.

The PCR made use of 60 Vbeta and 13 Jbeta primers. TCRdb's copy holds only in-frame clones and misses some; the assay was immunoSEQ multiplex PCR. The sample yields fewer than 250,000 clones, 80% to 85% seen once. This clone was seen a single time. The target antigen is unknown. The sequenced material came from PBMCs. This receptor was taken from a woman in her thirties or forties in good health and CMV-seronegative.

The CDR3 sequence is CAIGGGGETQYF. For the CDR3, the DNA is TGTGCCATCGGTGGGGGAGGGGAGACCCAGTACTTC. The chain combines TRBV10-3 with TRBJ2-5, with 7 bases lining up with TRBD2. V dropped 8 bases and J dropped 5; count of bases not matched to a gene: 5. The CDR3 loop spans 12 amino acids. Per germline, CDR1 ENHRY and CDR2 SYGVKD.